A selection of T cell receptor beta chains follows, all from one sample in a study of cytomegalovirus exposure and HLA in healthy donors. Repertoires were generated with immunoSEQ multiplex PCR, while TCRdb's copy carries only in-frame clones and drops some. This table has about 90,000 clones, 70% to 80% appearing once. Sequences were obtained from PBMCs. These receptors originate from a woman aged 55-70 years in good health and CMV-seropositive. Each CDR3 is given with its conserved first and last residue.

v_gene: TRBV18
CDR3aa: CASSPMAGGPTDTQYF

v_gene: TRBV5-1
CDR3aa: CASSLTGDNEKLFF

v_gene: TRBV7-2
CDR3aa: CASSLDVGRQYF

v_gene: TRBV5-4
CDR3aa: CASSLRMLAGGNTDTQYF

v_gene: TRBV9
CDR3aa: CASSVGGGTTDTQYF

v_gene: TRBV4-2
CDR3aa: CASSQEASGTPYEQYF

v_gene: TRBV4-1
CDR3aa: CASSQVGLGQGARQPQHF

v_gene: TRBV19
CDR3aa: CASRVWRQGNTGELFF

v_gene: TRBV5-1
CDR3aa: CASSLVAGPDYNEQFF

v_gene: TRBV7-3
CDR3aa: CASSLGAAYGYTF

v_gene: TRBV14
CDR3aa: CASSQLAGPYNEQFF

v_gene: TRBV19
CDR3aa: CASSLPPGGTQPQHF

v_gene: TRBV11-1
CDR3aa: CASSSPPAGQYF

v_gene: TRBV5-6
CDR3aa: CASSRTGLVAKNIQYF

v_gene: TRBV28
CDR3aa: CASTLNPTATEAFF

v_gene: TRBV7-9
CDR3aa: CASSSQYRTGVSEKLFF

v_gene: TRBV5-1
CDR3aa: CASSLPKGAPHTGELFF

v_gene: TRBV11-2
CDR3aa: CASSLVAGELFF

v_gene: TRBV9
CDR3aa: CASRTSDRGNSPLHF

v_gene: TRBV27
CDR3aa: CATQPSLRNEQFF

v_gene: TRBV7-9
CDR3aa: CASSRLGGAPTDTQYF

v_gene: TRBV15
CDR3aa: CATSRVLAGDTDTQYF

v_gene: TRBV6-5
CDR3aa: CASSYFRGYGYTF

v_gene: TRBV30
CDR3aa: CAWSPTDTQYF

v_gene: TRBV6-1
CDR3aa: CASTRGTGGSYEQYF

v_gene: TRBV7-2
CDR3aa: CASSQSRGHYYGYTF

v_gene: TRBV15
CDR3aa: CATSRLQGKAFF

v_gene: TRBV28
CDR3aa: CASRIRGTEAFF

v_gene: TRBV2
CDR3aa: CASSEGGAPSYEQYF

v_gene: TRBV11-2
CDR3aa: CASSLRRSSGAYEQYF

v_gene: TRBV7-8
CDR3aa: CASKGGRTYSSYNEQFF

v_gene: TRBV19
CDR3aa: CASRGQGGSGNTIYF

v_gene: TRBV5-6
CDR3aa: CASSSIGQGHGELFF

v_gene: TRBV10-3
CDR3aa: CAISDVGLAKNTGELFF

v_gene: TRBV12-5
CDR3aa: CASGHLTTGAEAFF

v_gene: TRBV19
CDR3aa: CASSITGGETQYF

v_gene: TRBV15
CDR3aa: CATSRDLGGATYEQYF

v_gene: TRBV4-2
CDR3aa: CASSLPYAGAPGELFF

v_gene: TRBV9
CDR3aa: CASSPVAGLEYNEQFF

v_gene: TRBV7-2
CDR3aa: CASSLVSGTPGTQYF

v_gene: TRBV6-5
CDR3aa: CASSSGQTYEQYF

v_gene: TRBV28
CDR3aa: CASRPGTSGTEQYF

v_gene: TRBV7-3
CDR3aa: CASSWGLPTDTQYF

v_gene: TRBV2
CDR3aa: CATSYGTDTDTQYF

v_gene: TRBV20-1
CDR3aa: CSVEGTTEAFF

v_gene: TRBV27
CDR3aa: CASRRGNFYEQYF

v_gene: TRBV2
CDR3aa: CASSVGAVEKLFF

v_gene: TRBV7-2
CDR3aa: CASSPSGSGTYNEQFF

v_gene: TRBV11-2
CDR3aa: CASSPTGGRGGYTF

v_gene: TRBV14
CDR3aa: CASSLGDYGYTF

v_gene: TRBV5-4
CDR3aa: CASRLTGSKRTQYF

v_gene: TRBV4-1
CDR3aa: CASSQPSQGAIYEQYF

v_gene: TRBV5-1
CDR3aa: CASSPPGQPTEQYF

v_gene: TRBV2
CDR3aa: CASSYIDSAFEKLFF

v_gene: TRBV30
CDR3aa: CAWSVQGVQPQHF